Listed below are T cell receptor beta chains from one sample, sequenced in a study of T cells after yellow fever vaccination. TCRdb processed the 5' RACE reads anew with MiXCR; each CDR3 protein has one entry. The table has about 68,000 distinct CDR3 sequences, approximately 6.1% seen once. The sample consisted of CD8+ T cells sorted from PBMCs, taken roughly 45 days after the first yellow fever vaccination. The receptors stem from a man aged 18 to 29 who received the YFV17D yellow fever vaccine. CDR3s include the opening cysteine and the closing phenylalanine or tryptophan. A D gene is named only where the DNA matches it firmly. Expanded clones get a size class; other rows say once, few or many, or leave the size out.

CDR3aa: CASSQDRARGGETQYF
CDR3nt: TGCGCCAGCAGCCAAGATCGGGCACGAGGAGGGGAGACCCAGTACTTC
v_gene: TRBV4-3
d_gene: -
abundance: many
j_gene: TRBJ2-5

CDR3aa: CASSAPPGYEQYF
CDR3nt: TGTGCCAGCAGCGCCCCGCCGGGCTACGAGCAGTACTTC
v_gene: TRBV13
d_gene: -
abundance: many
j_gene: TRBJ2-7

CDR3aa: CASSPPKPYEQYF
CDR3nt: TGTGCCAGCAGCCCCCCCAAGCCCTACGAGCAGTACTTC
v_gene: TRBV7-2
d_gene: -
abundance: many
j_gene: TRBJ2-7

CDR3aa: CASSLFSTGPNTEAFF
CDR3nt: TGCGCCAGCAGCTTGTTCAGCACGGGCCCGAACACTGAAGCTTTCTTT
v_gene: TRBV5-1
d_gene: -
abundance: few
j_gene: TRBJ1-1

CDR3aa: CASRPGGATDTQYF
CDR3nt: TGTGCCAGCAGGCCCGGAGGGGCAACAGATACGCAGTATTTT
v_gene: TRBV2
d_gene: -
abundance: many
j_gene: TRBJ2-3

CDR3aa: CASSLGQGYSYNEQFF
CDR3nt: TGTGCCAGCAGTCTAGGACAGGGCTACTCCTACAATGAGCAGTTCTTC
v_gene: TRBV13
d_gene: TRBD1
abundance: many
j_gene: TRBJ2-1

CDR3aa: CASSSYVGGISNQPQHF
CDR3nt: TGTGCCAGCAGCTCCTATGTGGGGGGGATTAGCAATCAGCCCCAGCATTTT
v_gene: TRBV7-8
d_gene: -
abundance: many
j_gene: TRBJ1-5

CDR3aa: CASSPTATNYGYTF
CDR3nt: TGCGCCAGCAGCCCTACAGCCACGAACTATGGCTACACCTTC
v_gene: TRBV4-1
d_gene: -
abundance: many
j_gene: TRBJ1-2

CDR3aa: CASTPNPSNEQFF
CDR3nt: TGTGCCAGCACCCCCAACCCCAGCAATGAGCAGTTCTTC
v_gene: TRBV27
d_gene: -
abundance: few
j_gene: TRBJ2-1

CDR3aa: CAISEGQGDLQPQHF
CDR3nt: TGTGCCATCAGTGAAGGCCAGGGGGATCTGCAGCCCCAGCATTTT
v_gene: TRBV10-3
d_gene: TRBD1
abundance: -
j_gene: TRBJ1-5

CDR3aa: CASSSGPGNEQFF
CDR3nt: TGTGCCAGCAGTTCGGGGCCTGGAAATGAGCAGTTCTTC
v_gene: TRBV12-3/TRBV12-4
d_gene: -
abundance: many
j_gene: TRBJ2-1

CDR3aa: CASSSNRQGATYNEQFF
CDR3nt: TGTGCCAGCAGCTCTAACCGACAGGGGGCCACCTACAATGAGCAGTTCTTC
v_gene: TRBV7-9
d_gene: TRBD1
abundance: few
j_gene: TRBJ2-1

CDR3aa: CASSAGTGWPETQYF
CDR3nt: TGTGCCAGCAGCGCCGGGACAGGGTGGCCAGAGACCCAGTACTTC
v_gene: TRBV5-6
d_gene: TRBD1
abundance: many
j_gene: TRBJ2-5

CDR3aa: CSVERGQPYEQYF
CDR3nt: TGCAGCGTTGAACGGGGACAGCCCTACGAGCAGTACTTC
v_gene: TRBV29-1
d_gene: TRBD1
abundance: few
j_gene: TRBJ2-7

CDR3aa: CSASGGVEGEQFF
CDR3nt: TGCAGTGCGAGCGGGGGGGTGGAGGGTGAGCAGTTCTTC
v_gene: TRBV20-1
d_gene: TRBD2
abundance: -
j_gene: TRBJ2-1

CDR3aa: CASSSLLAGGSDTQYF
CDR3nt: TGTGCCAGCAGCTCTTTACTAGCGGGGGGCTCGGATACGCAGTATTTT
v_gene: TRBV7-6
d_gene: TRBD2
abundance: many
j_gene: TRBJ2-3

CDR3aa: CASSSGTGQPNTEAFF
CDR3nt: TGTGCCAGCAGCTCCGGTACTGGACAGCCGAACACTGAAGCTTTCTTT
v_gene: TRBV7-6
d_gene: -
abundance: many
j_gene: TRBJ1-1

CDR3aa: CASSLGSSSGWYNEQFF
CDR3nt: TGTGCCAGCAGCTTAGGGTCCTCTAGCGGGTGGTACAATGAGCAGTTCTTC
v_gene: TRBV7-6
d_gene: TRBD2
abundance: many
j_gene: TRBJ2-1

CDR3aa: CASSLGGFNQPQHF
CDR3nt: TGTGCCAGCAGCTTGGGGGGCTTCAATCAGCCCCAGCATTTT
v_gene: TRBV5-4
d_gene: -
abundance: few
j_gene: TRBJ1-5

CDR3aa: CASSFPLAGGPNTDTQYF
CDR3nt: TGTGCCAGCAGCTTTCCCCTCGCGGGGGGGCCTAACACAGATACGCAGTATTTT
v_gene: TRBV7-8
d_gene: TRBD2
abundance: many
j_gene: TRBJ2-3

CDR3aa: CASSEGRKAASNQPQHF
CDR3nt: TGTGCCAGCAGTGAGGGGCGAAAGGCGGCCAGCAATCAGCCCCAGCATTTT
v_gene: TRBV5-5
d_gene: -
abundance: few
j_gene: TRBJ1-5

CDR3aa: CAIREGTSGDLRRNEQFF
CDR3nt: TGTGCCATCAGGGAAGGGACTAGCGGGGACCTACGGAGGAATGAGCAGTTCTTC
v_gene: TRBV10-3
d_gene: TRBD2
abundance: many
j_gene: TRBJ2-1

CDR3aa: CASSYSTSGGNNEQFF
CDR3nt: TGTGCCAGCAGTTACTCGACTAGCGGGGGAAACAATGAGCAGTTCTTC
v_gene: TRBV6-2/TRBV6-3
d_gene: TRBD2
abundance: -
j_gene: TRBJ2-1

CDR3aa: CASSSETDLGRGANVLTF
CDR3nt: TGTGCCAGCAGCTCTGAGACAGACTTGGGGAGGGGGGCCAACGTCCTGACTTTC
v_gene: TRBV7-8
d_gene: -
abundance: -
j_gene: TRBJ2-6

CDR3aa: CASSLEQDINQPQHF
CDR3nt: TGTGCCAGCAGTTTAGAACAGGACATCAATCAGCCCCAGCATTTT
v_gene: TRBV12-3/TRBV12-4
d_gene: -
abundance: -
j_gene: TRBJ1-5

CDR3aa: CASSFGHSPYEQYF
CDR3nt: TGCGCCAGCAGCTTTGGCCATTCCCCCTACGAGCAGTACTTC
v_gene: TRBV5-1
d_gene: -
abundance: many
j_gene: TRBJ2-7

CDR3aa: CSVRLAGALETQYF
CDR3nt: TGCAGCGTCCGTCTAGCGGGGGCCTTAGAGACCCAGTACTTC
v_gene: TRBV29-1
d_gene: TRBD2
abundance: many
j_gene: TRBJ2-5

CDR3aa: CASSQQAGETQYF
CDR3nt: TGCGCCAGCAGCCAACAGGCCGGGGAGACCCAGTACTTC
v_gene: TRBV4-1
d_gene: -
abundance: many
j_gene: TRBJ2-5

CDR3aa: CASRKGLADYNEQFF
CDR3nt: TGTGCCAGCAGGAAGGGACTAGCGGATTACAATGAGCAGTTCTTC
v_gene: TRBV2
d_gene: TRBD2
abundance: many
j_gene: TRBJ2-1

CDR3aa: CASSLYKDSPLHF
CDR3nt: TGTGCCAGCAGCTTATATAAAGATTCACCCCTCCACTTT
v_gene: TRBV7-3
d_gene: -
abundance: many
j_gene: TRBJ1-6

CDR3aa: CASSLSKLNEQFF
CDR3nt: TGTGCCAGCAGTTTATCGAAACTCAATGAGCAGTTCTTC
v_gene: TRBV27
d_gene: -
abundance: many
j_gene: TRBJ2-1

CDR3aa: CASSSRTSGFEGDTQYF
CDR3nt: TGTGCCAGCAGCTCTAGGACTAGCGGGTTTGAGGGAGATACGCAGTATTTT
v_gene: TRBV5-6
d_gene: TRBD2
abundance: -
j_gene: TRBJ2-3

CDR3aa: CASSIGGSEQFF
CDR3nt: TGTGCCAGTAGTATAGGTGGGAGCGAGCAGTTCTTC
v_gene: TRBV19
d_gene: -
abundance: -
j_gene: TRBJ2-1

CDR3aa: CASSQEQGVYEQYF
CDR3nt: TGCGCCAGCAGCCAAGAACAAGGGGTTTACGAGCAGTACTTC
v_gene: TRBV4-1
d_gene: -
abundance: many
j_gene: TRBJ2-7

CDR3aa: CASSQRDSSYNSPLHF
CDR3nt: TGCGCCAGCAGCCAGAGAGACAGTTCCTATAATTCACCCCTCCACTTT
v_gene: TRBV4-3
d_gene: -
abundance: -
j_gene: TRBJ1-6

CDR3aa: CASSVGGANSPLHF
CDR3nt: TGTGCCAGCAGCGTAGGGGGCGCGAATTCACCCCTCCACTTT
v_gene: TRBV9
d_gene: -
abundance: -
j_gene: TRBJ1-6